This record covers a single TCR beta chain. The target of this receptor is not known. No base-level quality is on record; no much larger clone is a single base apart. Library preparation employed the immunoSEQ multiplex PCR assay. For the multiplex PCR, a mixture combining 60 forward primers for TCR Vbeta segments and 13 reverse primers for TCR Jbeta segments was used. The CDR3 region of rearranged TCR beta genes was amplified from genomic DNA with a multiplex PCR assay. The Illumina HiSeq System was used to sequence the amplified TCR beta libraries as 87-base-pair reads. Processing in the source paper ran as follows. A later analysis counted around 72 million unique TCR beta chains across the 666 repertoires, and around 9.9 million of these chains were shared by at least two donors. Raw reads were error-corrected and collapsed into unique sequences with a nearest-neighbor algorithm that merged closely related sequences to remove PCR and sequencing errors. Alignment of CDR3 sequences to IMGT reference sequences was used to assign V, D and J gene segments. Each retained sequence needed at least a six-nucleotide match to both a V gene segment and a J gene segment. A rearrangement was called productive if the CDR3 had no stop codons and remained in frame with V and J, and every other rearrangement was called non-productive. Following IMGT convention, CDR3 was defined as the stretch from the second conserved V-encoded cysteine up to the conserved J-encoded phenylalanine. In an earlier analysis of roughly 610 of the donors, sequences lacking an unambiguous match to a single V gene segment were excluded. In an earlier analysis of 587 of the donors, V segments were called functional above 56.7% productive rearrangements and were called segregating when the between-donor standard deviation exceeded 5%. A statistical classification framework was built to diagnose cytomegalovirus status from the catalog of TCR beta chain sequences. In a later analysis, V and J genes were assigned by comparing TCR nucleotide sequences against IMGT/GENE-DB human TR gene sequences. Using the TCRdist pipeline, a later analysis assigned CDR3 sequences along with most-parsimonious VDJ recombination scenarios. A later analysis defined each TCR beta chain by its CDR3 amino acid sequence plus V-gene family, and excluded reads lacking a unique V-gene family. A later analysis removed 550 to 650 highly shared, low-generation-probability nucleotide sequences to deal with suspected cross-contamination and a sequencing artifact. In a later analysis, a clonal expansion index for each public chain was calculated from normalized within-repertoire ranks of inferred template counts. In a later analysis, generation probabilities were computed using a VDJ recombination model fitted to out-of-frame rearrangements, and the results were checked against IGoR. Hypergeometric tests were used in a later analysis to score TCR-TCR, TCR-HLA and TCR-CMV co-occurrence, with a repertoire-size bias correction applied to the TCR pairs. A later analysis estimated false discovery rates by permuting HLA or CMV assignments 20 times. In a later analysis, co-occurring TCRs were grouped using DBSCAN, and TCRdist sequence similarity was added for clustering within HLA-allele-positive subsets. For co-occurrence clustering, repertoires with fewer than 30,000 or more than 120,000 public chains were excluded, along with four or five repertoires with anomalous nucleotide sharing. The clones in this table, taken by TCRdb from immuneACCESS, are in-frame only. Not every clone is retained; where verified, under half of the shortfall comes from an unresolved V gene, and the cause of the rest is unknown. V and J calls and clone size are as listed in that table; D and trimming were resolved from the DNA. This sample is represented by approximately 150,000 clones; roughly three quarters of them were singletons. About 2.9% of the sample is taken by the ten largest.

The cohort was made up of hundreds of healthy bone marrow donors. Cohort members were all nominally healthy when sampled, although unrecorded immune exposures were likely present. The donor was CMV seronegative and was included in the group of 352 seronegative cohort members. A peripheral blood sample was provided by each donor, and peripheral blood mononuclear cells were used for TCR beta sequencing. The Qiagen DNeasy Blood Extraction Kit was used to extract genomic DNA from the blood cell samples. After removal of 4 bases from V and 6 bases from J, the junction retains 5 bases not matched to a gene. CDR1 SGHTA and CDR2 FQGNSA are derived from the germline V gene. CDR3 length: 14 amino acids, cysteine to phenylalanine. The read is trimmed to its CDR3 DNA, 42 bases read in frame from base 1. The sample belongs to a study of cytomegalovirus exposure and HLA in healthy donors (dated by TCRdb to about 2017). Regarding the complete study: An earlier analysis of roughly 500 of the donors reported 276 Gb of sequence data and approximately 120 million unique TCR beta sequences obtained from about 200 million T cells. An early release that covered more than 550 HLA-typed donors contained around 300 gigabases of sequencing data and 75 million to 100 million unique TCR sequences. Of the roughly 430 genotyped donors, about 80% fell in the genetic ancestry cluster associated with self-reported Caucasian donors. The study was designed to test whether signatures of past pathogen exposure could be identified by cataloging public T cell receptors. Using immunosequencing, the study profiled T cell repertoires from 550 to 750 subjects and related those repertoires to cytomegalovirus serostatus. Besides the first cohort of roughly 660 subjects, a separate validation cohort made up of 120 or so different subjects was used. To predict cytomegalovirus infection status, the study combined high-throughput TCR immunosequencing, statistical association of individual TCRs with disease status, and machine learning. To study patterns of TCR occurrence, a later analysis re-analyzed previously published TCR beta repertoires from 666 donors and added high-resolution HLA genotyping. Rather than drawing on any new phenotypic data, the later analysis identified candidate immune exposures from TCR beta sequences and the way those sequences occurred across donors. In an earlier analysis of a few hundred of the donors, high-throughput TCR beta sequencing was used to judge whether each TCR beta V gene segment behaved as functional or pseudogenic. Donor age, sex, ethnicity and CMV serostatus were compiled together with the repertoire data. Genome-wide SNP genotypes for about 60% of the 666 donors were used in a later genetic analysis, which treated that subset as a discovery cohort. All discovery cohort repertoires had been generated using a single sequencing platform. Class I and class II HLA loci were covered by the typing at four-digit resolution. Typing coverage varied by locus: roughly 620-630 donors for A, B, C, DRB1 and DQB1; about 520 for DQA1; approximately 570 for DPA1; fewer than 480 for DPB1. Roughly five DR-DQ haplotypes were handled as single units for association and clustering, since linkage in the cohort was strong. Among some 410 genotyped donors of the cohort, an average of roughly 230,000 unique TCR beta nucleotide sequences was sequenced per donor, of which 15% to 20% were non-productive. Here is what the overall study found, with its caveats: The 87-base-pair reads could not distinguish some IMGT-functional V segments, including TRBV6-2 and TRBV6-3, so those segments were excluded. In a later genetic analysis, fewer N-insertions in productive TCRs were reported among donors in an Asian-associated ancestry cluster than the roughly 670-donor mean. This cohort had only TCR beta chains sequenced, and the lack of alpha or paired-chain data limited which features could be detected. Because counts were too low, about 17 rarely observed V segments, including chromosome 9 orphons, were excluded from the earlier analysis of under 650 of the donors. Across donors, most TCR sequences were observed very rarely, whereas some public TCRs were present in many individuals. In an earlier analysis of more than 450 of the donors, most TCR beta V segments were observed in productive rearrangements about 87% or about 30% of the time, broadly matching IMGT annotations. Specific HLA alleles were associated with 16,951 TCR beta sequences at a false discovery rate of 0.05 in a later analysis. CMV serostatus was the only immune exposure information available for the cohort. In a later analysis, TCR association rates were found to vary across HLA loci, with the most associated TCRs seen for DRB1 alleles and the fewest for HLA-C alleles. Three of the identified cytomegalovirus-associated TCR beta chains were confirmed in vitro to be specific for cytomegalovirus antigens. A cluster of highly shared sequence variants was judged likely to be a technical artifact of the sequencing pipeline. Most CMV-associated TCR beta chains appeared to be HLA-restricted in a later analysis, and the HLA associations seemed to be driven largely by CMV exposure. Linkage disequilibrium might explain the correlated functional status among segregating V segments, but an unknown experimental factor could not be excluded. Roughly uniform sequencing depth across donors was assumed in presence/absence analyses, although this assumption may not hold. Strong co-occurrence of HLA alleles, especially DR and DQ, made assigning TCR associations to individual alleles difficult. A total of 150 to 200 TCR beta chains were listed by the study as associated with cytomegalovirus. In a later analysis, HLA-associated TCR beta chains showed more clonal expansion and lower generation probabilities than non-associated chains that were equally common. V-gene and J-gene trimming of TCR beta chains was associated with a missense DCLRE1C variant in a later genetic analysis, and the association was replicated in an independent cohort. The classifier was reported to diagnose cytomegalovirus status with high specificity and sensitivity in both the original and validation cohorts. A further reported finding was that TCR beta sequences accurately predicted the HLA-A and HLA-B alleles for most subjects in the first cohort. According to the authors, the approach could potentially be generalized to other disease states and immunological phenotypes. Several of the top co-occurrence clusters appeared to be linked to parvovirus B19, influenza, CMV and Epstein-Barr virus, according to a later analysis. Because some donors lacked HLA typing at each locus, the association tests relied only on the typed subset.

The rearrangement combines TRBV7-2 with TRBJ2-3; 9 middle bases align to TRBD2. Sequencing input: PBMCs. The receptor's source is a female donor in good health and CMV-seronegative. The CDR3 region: CASSSRRGGDTQYF. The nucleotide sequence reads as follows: TGTGCCAGCAGCTCCAGGCGGGGGGGCGATACGCAGTATTTT.